Below, 29 T cell receptor beta chains from the same sample are listed, as sequenced in a study of shared clonotypes between healthy human individuals. TCRdb's table, derived via immunoSEQ multiplex PCR, lists solely in-frame clones and lacks some. Of about 600,000 clones listed, 97% are singletons. Sequencing was carried out using naive CD4+ T cells sorted from blood. Subset indicated: CD45RA+ positively selected. The source of these receptors is a woman aged 30 to 39 in good health.

The rearrangement uses TRBV5-1 and TRBJ2-7, with a tentative D call TRBD1 (6 bases). This CDR3 has 16 amino acids. The V and J ends lost 4 bases and 5 bases respectively, with 22 bases between them. CDR1 is SGHRS, CDR2 YFSETQ, per germline. The CDR3, as DNA: TGCGCCAGCAGCCCGCTCCAGGGGTCGGCCCTCCACGAGCAGTACTTC. The encoded protein is CASSPLQGSALHEQYF.

The V call is TRBV2, the J call TRBJ2-7; 13 nucleotides agree with TRBD2. CDR1 SNHLY and CDR2 FYNNEI come from the germline V gene. The ends lost 6 bases at V and 3 bases at J; junction bases unmatched: 5. The CDR3 has 15 residues. The CDR3 DNA is TGTGCCAGCAGCCGACTAGCGGGAGGTTACTACGAGCAGTACTTC. It codes for CASSRLAGGYYEQYF.

In this sample, this clone turned up once. The V gene is TRBV6-6, the J gene TRBJ2-7, with a tentative D call TRBD1 (6 bases). Looked up from germline, CDR1 is MNHNY and CDR2 is SVGAGI (reference sequence). This CDR3 has 14 amino acids. V lost 5 bases to trimming and J lost 2 bases, with 13 bases between them. The CDR3 DNA sequence: TGTGCCAGCAGTGGCGACAGGCCCCCCTACGAGCAGTACTTC. It translates to CASSGDRPPYEQYF.

V gene TRBV27 combines with J gene TRBJ2-3; 9 bases map to TRBD2. The CDR3 sequence is 16 residues long. Germline CDR1 MNHEY, CDR2 SMNVEV (reference sequence). J was trimmed by 4 bases and V by 1 base; bases with no gene match: 6. Here the CDR3 reads CASSLWSGRIPDTQYF. In DNA form, the CDR3 reads TGTGCCAGCAGTTTATGGAGCGGGAGGATCCCAGATACGCAGTATTTT.

The chain recombines TRBV10-3 with TRBJ1-2; D remains ambiguous. The CDR3 extends over 15 amino acids. With 4 bases removed from V and 0 bases from J, the gap between germline ends came to 12 bases. The germline gives CDR1 ENHRY, CDR2 SYGVKD. CDR3 sequence reads: CAISALQEANYGYTF. The CDR3 DNA sequence: TGTGCCATCAGTGCCCTTCAAGAAGCTAACTATGGCTACACCTTC.

The rearrangement links TRBV6-5 to TRBJ2-5, with a weak D call TRBD2 (6 bases). The V end lost 2 bases, the J end lost 0 bases, and 7 bases lay between the germline ends. Germline CDR1 reads MNHEY; CDR2 reads SVGAGI. The CDR3 contains 14 residues. The CDR3 loop reads CASSYGGYQETQYF. The CDR3 DNA reads as TGTGCCAGCAGTTACGGGGGGTACCAAGAGACCCAGTACTTC.

The gene calls are TRBV18 and TRBJ2-1, with TRBD2 matching 14 bases. This CDR3 region has 15 residues. Trimming at V came to 6 bases and at J to 6 bases, leaving 4 bases not matched to a gene. Looked up from germline, CDR1 is KGHSH and CDR2 is LQKENI. CDR3 amino acids: CASSLGLAGGNEQFF. The CDR3 DNA follows: TGTGCCAGCTCCCTTGGACTAGCGGGAGGCAATGAGCAGTTCTTC.

This chain joins TRBV11-1 and TRBJ2-5; no reliable D call. The V and J ends lost 4 bases and 5 bases respectively, with 8 bases between them. This CDR3 is built from 12 residues. The germline gives CDR1 SGHAT, CDR2 FQDESV (reference sequence). The CDR3 coding sequence is TGTGCCAGCAGCTCCATTGGGGAGACCCAGTACTTC. Amino acids: CASSSIGETQYF. Filled out from reference TRBV11-1 and TRBJ2-5, the complete variable domain reads EAEVAQSPRYKITEKSQAVAFWCDPISGHATLYWYRQILGQGPELLVQFQDESVVDDSQLPKDRFSAERLKGVDSTLKIQPAELGDSAMYLCASSSIGETQYFGPGTRLLVL.

This chain joins TRBV7-9 and TRBJ2-3; 11 bases map to TRBD2. In germline, CDR1 is SEHNR, CDR2 FQNEAQ (reference sequence). V trimming: 4 bases; J trimming: 2 bases; junction bases outside the gene matches: 5. This CDR3 is built from 16 residues. The CDR3 sequence: CASSSKGLADTDTQYF. CDR3 nucleotides: TGTGCCAGCAGCTCAAAGGGACTAGCGGACACAGATACGCAGTATTTT.

The chain links TRBV4-2 to TRBJ1-3; no definite D call. CDR3 size: 18 residues. V was trimmed by 1 base and J by 0 bases, leaving 16 bases between them. CDR1 LGHNA and CDR2 YNFKEQ come from the germline V gene. The CDR3 is CASSQGAGIGFSGNTIYF. CDR3 DNA: TGTGCCAGCAGCCAAGGGGCCGGGATCGGGTTCTCTGGAAACACCATATATTTT.

V usage is TRBV6-4 and J usage is TRBJ2-3; D gene ambiguous. The CDR3 consists of 13 residues. Germline V gene lookup returns CDR1 MRHNA and CDR2 SNTAGT. Trimming left V 4 bases short and J 1 base short, with 6 bases between. The chain's CDR3 is CASSVGGTDTQYF. The CDR3 bases are TGTGCCAGCAGTGTGGGCGGCACAGATACGCAGTATTTT.

Concerning this clone itself: Sequence at one end of the junction differs from germline and may be a read error. Other DNA sequences in the same sample also yield this CDR3. This chain joins TRBV19 and TRBJ2-7; D is unclear. The CDR3 length is 16 residues. The germline CDR1 and CDR2 sequences are LNHDA and SQIVND (reference sequence). CDR3 nucleotides: TGTGCCAGTAGTGCAGGCGATCATGGGTGGTCCTACGAACAGTACTTC. Translated: CASSAGDHGWSYEQYF. The complete variable domain, with remaining parts taken from reference TRBV19 and TRBJ2-7, reads DGGITQSPKYLFRKEGQNVTLSCEQNLNHDAMYWYRQDPGQGLRLIYYSQIVNDFQKGDIAEGYSVSREKKESFPLTVTSAQKNPTAFYLCASSAGDHGWSYEQYFGPGTRLTVT.

The V gene is TRBV6-4, the J gene TRBJ1-5; 9 bases map to TRBD1. The length of the CDR3 is 14 residues. J lost 9 bases, V lost 6 bases, and 9 bases had no gene match. Germline V gives CDR1 MRHNA, CDR2 SNTAGT. This CDR3 is CASRLTGGDRPQHF. CDR3 bases: TGTGCCAGCAGACTCACAGGGGGCGATCGGCCCCAGCATTTT.

A remark on this clone: Other DNA variants within this sample encode the same CDR3. This chain links TRBV5-1 with TRBJ1-1; D unresolved. V was cut by 0 bases and J by 1 base, with 4 bases left in between. The CDR3 is 13 residues long. Per germline, CDR1 SGHRS and CDR2 YFSETQ. The DNA of the CDR3 is TGCGCCAGCAGCTTGGAGCCGAACACTGAAGCTTTCTTT. Translating it yields CASSLEPNTEAFF.

The count of this clone is one. The chain combines TRBV6-5 with TRBJ1-6; D is perhaps TRBD1 (5 bases). Germline V gene sequence: CDR1 MNHEY, CDR2 SVGAGI. V was cut by 0 bases and J by 9 bases, with 15 bases left in between. This CDR3 is 16 amino acids long. The CDR3 sequence is CASSYSPRVETSPLHF. In DNA form, the CDR3 reads TGTGCCAGCAGTTACTCCCCCAGGGTTGAAACTTCACCCCTCCACTTT.

The chain couples TRBV19 to TRBJ2-7, with 9 positions matching TRBD2. The CDR3 contains 15 residues. The germline V gene has CDR1 LNHDA and CDR2 SQIVND (reference sequence). The trim removed 4 bases at V and 0 bases at J, leaving 4 bases unmatched. CDR3 loop: CASSRLSGSSYEQYF. In DNA form, the CDR3 reads TGTGCCAGTAGTAGGCTTAGCGGGAGCTCCTACGAGCAGTACTTC.

The rearrangement links TRBV11-2 to TRBJ1-1, with a possible D match to TRBD1 (5 bases). Germline CDR1 SGHAT, CDR2 FQNNGV. V was clipped by 1 base and J by 1 base, with 10 bases between them. The CDR3 has 15 residues. CDR3 nucleotides: TGTGCCAGCAGCTTAGTGGGGCGACCGAACACTGAAGCTTTCTTT. Amino acid sequence: CASSLVGRPNTEAFF.

Worth noting for this clone: The same CDR3 is also encoded by other DNA sequences in this sample. The rearrangement links TRBV7-2 to TRBJ2-6; D is perhaps TRBD2 (6 bases). Germline CDR1 SGHTA, CDR2 FQGNSA. The CDR3 covers 15 residues. V was pared by 3 bases and J by 0 bases, with 6 bases between. The CDR3 region is CASSFGGSGANVLTF. In DNA form, the CDR3 reads TGTGCCAGCAGCTTCGGGGGCTCTGGGGCCAACGTCCTGACTTTC.

The CDR3 here is CASSFLADSYEQYF. CDR3 coding DNA: TGTGCCAGCAGTTTTCTAGCGGACTCCTACGAGCAGTACTTC. The chain joins TRBV27 to TRBJ2-7; 7 positions match TRBD2. V trimming: 3 bases; J trimming: 0 bases; junction bases outside the gene matches: 2. Germline assignment: CDR1 MNHEY and CDR2 SMNVEV (reference sequence). This CDR3 contains 14 residues.

The chain is built from TRBV7-9 and TRBJ2-3; D is possibly TRBD1 (5 bases). Per germline, CDR1 SEHNR and CDR2 FQNEAQ (reference sequence). Trimming removed 5 bases at V and 6 bases at J, with 12 bases between. The CDR3 runs to 13 residues. The DNA of the CDR3 is TGTGCCAGCAGCCTAGGGGTTAGGGATACGCAGTATTTT. Translating gives CASSLGVRDTQYF.

The count of this clone is one. This rearrangement joins TRBV7-3 to TRBJ2-5; 7 bases agree with TRBD2. V shed 5 bases, J shed 5 bases, and the junction held 20 bases outside the gene matches. This CDR3 contains 18 residues. Germline values: CDR1 SGHTA, CDR2 FQGTGA. The chain's CDR3 is CASSPGRWREEGGETQYF. Here the CDR3 DNA reads TGTGCCAGCAGCCCGGGTCGATGGAGAGAGGAGGGAGGGGAGACCCAGTACTTC. Filled out from reference TRBV7-3 and TRBJ2-5, the complete variable domain reads GAGVSQTPSNKVTEKGKYVELRCDPISGHTALYWYRQSLGQGPEFLIYFQGTGAADDSGLPNDRFFAVRPEGSVSTLKIQRTERGDSAVYLCASSPGRWREEGGETQYFGPGTRLLVL.

The genes are TRBV5-1 and TRBJ2-5; 8 bases are shared with TRBD1. TRBJ2-7 matches the DNA end more closely, so the J call is doubtful. Germline lookup yields CDR1 SGHRS and CDR2 YFSETQ. The CDR3 is made up of 15 amino acids. The CDR3 sequence: CASSLADRGIYEQYF. The CDR3 DNA is TGCGCCAGCAGCTTGGCCGACAGGGGAATCTACGAGCAGTACTTC.

V usage is TRBV11-3 and J usage is TRBJ2-1; no definite D call. The CDR3 is 14 amino acids. Germline lookup yields CDR1 SGHNT and CDR2 YENEEA. V was trimmed by 0 bases and J by 7 bases, leaving 10 bases between them. The CDR3 DNA is TGTGCCAGCAGCTTAGATAAGGGTCGGAATGAGCAGTTCTTC. Encoded protein: CASSLDKGRNEQFF.

With respect to this clone: One end of the junction fails to match germline, which may point to a read error. The gene calls are TRBV14 and TRBJ2-2; no reliable D call. The V gene's germline CDR1 is SGHDN and CDR2 FVKESK. The CDR3 runs 18 residues. In DNA form, the CDR3 reads TGTGCCAGCAGCCAAGGATTTTGGGTAGCCCCGAACGCCGGGGAGCTGTTTTTT. It translates to CASSQGFWVAPNAGELFF.

The chain has TRBV5-1 and TRBJ1-1; 7 bases are shared with TRBD1. This CDR3 has 14 amino acids. J was trimmed by 8 bases and V by 1 base; bases with no gene match: 8. CDR1 and CDR2 (germline): SGHRS, YFSETQ. CDR3 sequence (DNA): TGCGCCAGCAGCTTGTCGGCAGGGGGTCTCGAAGCTTTCTTT. It codes for CASSLSAGGLEAFF.

J is TRBJ2-3 and V is TRBV18; D perhaps matches TRBD2 (6 bases). The CDR3 totals 19 residues. V lost 1 base, J lost 1 base, and 21 bases lay in between. Germline V gene data show CDR1 as KGHSH and CDR2 as LQKENI. The CDR3, as DNA: TGTGCCAGCTCACCACTCCTTAATGATCAGGGAGGAGGCACAGATACGCAGTATTTT. It encodes CASSPLLNDQGGGTDTQYF.

V is TRBV6-1 and J is TRBJ2-1; 10 bases line up with TRBD2. V dropped 8 bases and J dropped 2; count of bases not matched to a gene: 6. The CDR3 runs 15 residues. The V gene's germline CDR1 is MNHNS and CDR2 SASEGT. Written as DNA, the CDR3 is TGTGCCAGCTCTAGCGGGAGATTCACCTACAATGAGCAGTTCTTC. As protein: CASSSGRFTYNEQFF.

V is TRBV4-2 and J is TRBJ2-7; 7 nucleotides align to TRBD2. Trimming at V came to 4 bases and at J to 0 bases, leaving 9 bases not matched to a gene. There are 16 residues in the CDR3. CDR1 is LGHNA and CDR2 is YNFKEQ in the germline V gene. The CDR3: CASSPALASGSYEQYF. For the CDR3, the DNA is TGTGCCAGCAGCCCCGCTTTGGCTAGCGGCTCCTACGAGCAGTACTTC.

The chain is built from TRBV28 and TRBJ2-7; a weak D match, TRBD2 (7 bases). CDR3 size: 15 residues. Trimming pared 6 bases from V and 0 bases from J, leaving 15 bases between. The germline CDR1 and CDR2 sequences are MDHEN and SYDVKM. The CDR3 region is CASRGGGGSSYEQYF. The CDR3 bases are TGTGCCAGCAGGGGAGGGGGAGGCAGCTCCTACGAGCAGTACTTC. The entire variable domain, with the rest obtained from reference TRBV28 and TRBJ2-7, is as follows: DVKVTQSSRYLVKRTGEKVFLECVQDMDHENMFWYRQDPGLGLRLIYFSYDVKMKEKGDIPEGYSVSREKKERFSLILESASTNQTSMYLCASRGGGGSSYEQYFGPGTRLTVT.